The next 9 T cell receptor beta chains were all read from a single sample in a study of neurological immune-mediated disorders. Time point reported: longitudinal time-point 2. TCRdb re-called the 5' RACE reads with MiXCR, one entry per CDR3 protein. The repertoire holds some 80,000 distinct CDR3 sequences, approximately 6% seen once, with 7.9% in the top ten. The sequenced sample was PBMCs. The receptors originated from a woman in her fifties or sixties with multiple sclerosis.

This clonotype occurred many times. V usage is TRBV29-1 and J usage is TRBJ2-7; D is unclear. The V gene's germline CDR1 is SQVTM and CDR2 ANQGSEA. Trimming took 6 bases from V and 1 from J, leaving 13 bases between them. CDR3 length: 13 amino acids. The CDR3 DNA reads TGCAGCGTGGGTAGGGTGGGATCCTACGAGCAGTACTTC. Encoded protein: CSVGRVGSYEQYF.

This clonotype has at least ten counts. The CDR3 region has the DNA TGTGCCACCAGCCCCACTTGGGGAAAGAGCAATCAGCCCCAGCATTTT. Protein sequence: CATSPTWGKSNQPQHF. The V call is TRBV15, the J call TRBJ1-5; D not certain. Per the germline V gene, CDR1 is LNHNV and CDR2 is YYDKDF (reference sequence). The V end was cut by 5 bases, the J end by 1 base, with 15 bases between. The CDR3 totals 16 residues.

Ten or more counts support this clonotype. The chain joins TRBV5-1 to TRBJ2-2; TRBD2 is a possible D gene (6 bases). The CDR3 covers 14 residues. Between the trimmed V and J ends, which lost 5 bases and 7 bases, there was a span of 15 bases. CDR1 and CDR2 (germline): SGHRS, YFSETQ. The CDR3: CASRPDGGSGELFF. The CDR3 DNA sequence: TGCGCCAGCAGGCCCGACGGGGGTAGCGGGGAGCTGTTTTTT.

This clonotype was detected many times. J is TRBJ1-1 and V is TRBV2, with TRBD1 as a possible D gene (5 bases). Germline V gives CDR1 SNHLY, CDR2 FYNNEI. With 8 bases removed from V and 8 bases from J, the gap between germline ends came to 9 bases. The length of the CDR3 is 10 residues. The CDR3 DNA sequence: TGTGCCAGCTCGCACAGGGAAGCTTTCTTT. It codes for CASSHREAFF. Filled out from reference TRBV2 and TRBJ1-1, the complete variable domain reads EPEVTQTPSHQVTQMGQEVILRCVPISNHLYFYWYRQILGQKVEFLVSFYNNEISEKSEIFDDQFSVERPDGSNFTLKIRSTKLEDSAMYFCASSHREAFFGQGTRLTVV.

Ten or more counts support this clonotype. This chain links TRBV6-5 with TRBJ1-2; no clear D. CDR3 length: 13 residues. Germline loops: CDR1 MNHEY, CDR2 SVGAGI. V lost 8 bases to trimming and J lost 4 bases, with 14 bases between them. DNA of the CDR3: TGTGCCAGCCTAGTCCCGGGAGGCTATGGCTACACCTTC. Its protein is CASLVPGGYGYTF.

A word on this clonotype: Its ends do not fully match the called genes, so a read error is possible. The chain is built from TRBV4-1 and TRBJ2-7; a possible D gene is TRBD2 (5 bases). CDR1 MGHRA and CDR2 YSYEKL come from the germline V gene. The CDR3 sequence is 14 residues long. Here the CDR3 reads CASSPTGKPYEHYF. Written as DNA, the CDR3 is TGCGCCAGCAGCCCGACGGGGAAACCCTACGAGCATTACTTC.

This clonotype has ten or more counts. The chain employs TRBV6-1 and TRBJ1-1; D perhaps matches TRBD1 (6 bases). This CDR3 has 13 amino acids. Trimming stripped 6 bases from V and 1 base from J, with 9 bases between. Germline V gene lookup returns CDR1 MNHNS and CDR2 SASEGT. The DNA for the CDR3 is TGTGCCAGCAGGTGGACAGAGAACACTGAAGCTTTCTTT. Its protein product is CASRWTENTEAFF.

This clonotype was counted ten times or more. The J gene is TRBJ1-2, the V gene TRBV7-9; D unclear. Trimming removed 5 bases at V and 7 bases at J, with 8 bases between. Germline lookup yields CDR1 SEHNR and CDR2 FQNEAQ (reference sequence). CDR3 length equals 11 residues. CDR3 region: CASSDQIGYTF. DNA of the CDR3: TGTGCCAGCAGCGACCAAATTGGCTACACCTTC.

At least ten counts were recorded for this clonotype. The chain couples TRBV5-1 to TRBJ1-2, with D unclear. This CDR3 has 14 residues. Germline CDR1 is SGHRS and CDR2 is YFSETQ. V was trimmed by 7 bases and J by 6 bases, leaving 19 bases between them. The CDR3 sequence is CASLSPGSSDGYTF. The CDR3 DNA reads TGCGCCAGCCTCAGTCCGGGATCCTCGGATGGCTACACCTTC.